The present TCR beta chain was sequenced within a study of cytotoxic CD8 clonotypes in ibrutinib-treated CLL. Study outcomes and limitations: Under treatment, the uncommon public clonotypes either contracted or remained stable. Clonality went up at ibrutinib response and then declined back toward baseline at progression.

Germline CDR1 reads MNHNS; CDR2 reads SASEGT. Unmatched junction bases numbered 0, after V lost 1 base and J lost 6 bases. The CDR3 is 14 amino acids. Here immunoSEQ multiplex PCR was the method, and the copy in TCRdb shows in-frame clones only, minus some. The table lists approximately 100,000 clones, approximately 78% of them singletons. Points on this clone: No antigen is known for it.

The gene calls are TRBV6-1 and TRBJ2-3, with 11 nucleotides matching TRBD2. This receptor was taken from a human donor with chronic lymphocytic leukemia. The source material was PBMCs, sampled after 12 months of ibrutinib treatment. For the CDR3, the DNA is TGTGCCAGCAGTGAAGGGACTAGCGGGGATACGCAGTATTTT. This codes for CASSEGTSGDTQYF.